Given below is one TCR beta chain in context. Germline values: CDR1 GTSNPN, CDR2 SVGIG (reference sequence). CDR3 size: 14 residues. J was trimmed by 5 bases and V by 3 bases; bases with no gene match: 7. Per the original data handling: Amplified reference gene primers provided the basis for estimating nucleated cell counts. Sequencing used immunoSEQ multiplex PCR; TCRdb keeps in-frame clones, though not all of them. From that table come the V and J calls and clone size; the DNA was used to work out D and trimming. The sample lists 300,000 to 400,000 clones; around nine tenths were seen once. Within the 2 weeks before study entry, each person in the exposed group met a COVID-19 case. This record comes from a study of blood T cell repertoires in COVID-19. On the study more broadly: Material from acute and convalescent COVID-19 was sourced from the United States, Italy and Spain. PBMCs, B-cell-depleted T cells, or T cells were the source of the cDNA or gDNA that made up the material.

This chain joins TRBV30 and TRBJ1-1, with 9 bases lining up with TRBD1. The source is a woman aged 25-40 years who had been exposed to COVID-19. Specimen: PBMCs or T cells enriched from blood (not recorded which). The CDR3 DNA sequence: TGTGCCTGGAGGGAAACAGGGGGCTGGACTGAAGCTTTCTTT. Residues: CAWRETGGWTEAFF.